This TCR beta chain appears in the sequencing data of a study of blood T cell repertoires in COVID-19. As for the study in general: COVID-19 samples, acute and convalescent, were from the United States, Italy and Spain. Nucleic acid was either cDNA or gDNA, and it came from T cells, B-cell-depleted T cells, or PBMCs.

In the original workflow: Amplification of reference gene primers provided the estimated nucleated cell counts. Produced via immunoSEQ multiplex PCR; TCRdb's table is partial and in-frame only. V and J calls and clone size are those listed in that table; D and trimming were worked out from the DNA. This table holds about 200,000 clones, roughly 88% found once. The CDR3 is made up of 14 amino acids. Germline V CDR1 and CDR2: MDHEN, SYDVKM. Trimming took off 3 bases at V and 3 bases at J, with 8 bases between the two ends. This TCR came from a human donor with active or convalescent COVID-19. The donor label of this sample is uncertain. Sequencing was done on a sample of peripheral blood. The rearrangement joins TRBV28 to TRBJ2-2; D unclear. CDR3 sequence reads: CASSFGSYTGELFF. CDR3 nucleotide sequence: TGTGCCAGCAGTTTCGGTTCCTACACCGGGGAGCTGTTTTTT.